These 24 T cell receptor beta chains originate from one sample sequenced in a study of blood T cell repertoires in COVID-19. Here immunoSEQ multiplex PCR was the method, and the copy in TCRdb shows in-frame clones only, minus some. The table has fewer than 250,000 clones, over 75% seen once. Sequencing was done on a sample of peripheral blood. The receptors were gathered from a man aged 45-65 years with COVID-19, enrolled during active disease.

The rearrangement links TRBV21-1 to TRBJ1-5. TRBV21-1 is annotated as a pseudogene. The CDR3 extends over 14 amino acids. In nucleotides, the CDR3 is TGTGCCGACTGGGGAGGGCCTAGCAATCAGCCCCAGCATTTT. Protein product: CADWGGPSNQPQHF.

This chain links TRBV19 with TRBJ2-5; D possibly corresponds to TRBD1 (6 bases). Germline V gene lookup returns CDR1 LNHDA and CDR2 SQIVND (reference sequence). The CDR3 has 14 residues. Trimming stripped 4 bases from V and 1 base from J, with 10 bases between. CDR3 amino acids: CASSTGVLQETQYF. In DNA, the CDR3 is TGTGCCAGTAGTACAGGGGTTCTCCAAGAGACCCAGTACTTC.

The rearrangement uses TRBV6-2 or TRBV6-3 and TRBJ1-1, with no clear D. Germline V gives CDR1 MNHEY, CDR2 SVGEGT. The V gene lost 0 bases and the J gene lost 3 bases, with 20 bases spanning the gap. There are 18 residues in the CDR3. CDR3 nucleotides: TGTGCCAGCAGTTACTCGATGTCGTCAGCATCGGGGTACACTGAAGCTTTCTTT. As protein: CASSYSMSSASGYTEAFF.

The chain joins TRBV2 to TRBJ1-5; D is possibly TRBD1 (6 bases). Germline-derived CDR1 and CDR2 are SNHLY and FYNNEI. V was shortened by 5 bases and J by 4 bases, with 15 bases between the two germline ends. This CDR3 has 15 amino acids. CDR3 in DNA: TGTGCCAGCAGTCCCGGGACACTGAGAAATCAGCCCCAGCATTTT. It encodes CASSPGTLRNQPQHF.

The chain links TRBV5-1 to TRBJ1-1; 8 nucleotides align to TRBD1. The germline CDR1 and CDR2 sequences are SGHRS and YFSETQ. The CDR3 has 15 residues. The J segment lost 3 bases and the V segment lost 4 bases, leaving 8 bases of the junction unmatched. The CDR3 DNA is TGCGCCAGCAGCGTCCAGGGGGCGTTGGACACTGAAGCTTTCTTT. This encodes CASSVQGALDTEAFF.

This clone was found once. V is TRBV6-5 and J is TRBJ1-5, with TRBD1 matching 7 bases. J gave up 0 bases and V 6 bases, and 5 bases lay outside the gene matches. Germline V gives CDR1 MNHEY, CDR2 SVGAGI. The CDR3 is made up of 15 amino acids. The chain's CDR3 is CASRRDRYSNQPQHF. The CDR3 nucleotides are TGTGCCAGCAGACGGGACAGATATAGCAATCAGCCCCAGCATTTT.

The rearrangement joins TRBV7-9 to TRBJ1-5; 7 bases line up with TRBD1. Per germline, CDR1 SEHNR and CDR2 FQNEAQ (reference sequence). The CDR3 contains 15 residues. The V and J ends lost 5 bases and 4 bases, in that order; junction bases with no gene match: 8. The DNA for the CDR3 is TGTGCCAGCAGCCCCCCGGGACAGACAAATCAGCCCCAGCATTTT. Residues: CASSPPGQTNQPQHF.

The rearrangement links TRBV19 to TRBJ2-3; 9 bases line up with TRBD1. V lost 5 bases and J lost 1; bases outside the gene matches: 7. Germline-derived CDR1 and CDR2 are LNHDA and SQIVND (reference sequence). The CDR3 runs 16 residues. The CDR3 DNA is TGTGCCAGTAGTCTTGGACAGGGGTCAGGCACAGATACGCAGTATTTT. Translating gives CASSLGQGSGTDTQYF.

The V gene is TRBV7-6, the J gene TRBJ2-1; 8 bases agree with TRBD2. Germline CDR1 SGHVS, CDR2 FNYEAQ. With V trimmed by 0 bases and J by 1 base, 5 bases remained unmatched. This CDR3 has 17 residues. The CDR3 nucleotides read TGTGCCAGCAGCTTAGCTGCTAGCGGGCCTTCCTACAATGAGCAGTTCTTC. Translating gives CASSLAASGPSYNEQFF.

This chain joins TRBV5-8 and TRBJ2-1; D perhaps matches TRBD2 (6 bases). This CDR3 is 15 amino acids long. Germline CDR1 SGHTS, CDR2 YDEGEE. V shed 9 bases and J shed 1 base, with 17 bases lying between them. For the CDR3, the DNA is TGTGCCACCGGGACGGGGGTACGTTCCTACAATGAGCAGTTCTTC. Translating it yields CATGTGVRSYNEQFF.

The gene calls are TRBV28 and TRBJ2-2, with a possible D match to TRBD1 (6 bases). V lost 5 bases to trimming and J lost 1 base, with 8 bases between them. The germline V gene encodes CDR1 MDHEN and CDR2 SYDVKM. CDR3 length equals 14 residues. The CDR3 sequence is CASSGGQNTGELFF. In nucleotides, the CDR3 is TGTGCCAGCAGTGGGGGCCAGAACACCGGGGAGCTGTTTTTT.

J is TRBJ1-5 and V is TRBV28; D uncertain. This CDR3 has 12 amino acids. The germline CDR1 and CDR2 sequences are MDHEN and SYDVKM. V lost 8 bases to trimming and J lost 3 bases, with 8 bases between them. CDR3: CASGGNNQPQHF. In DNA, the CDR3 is TGTGCCAGCGGAGGGAACAATCAGCCCCAGCATTTT.

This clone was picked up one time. The CDR3: CASSQDQASGGTTGELFF. The CDR3, as DNA: TGTGCCAGCAGCCAAGACCAGGCTAGCGGGGGGACCACCGGGGAGCTGTTTTTT. V usage is TRBV4-2 and J usage is TRBJ2-2; 11 bases are shared with TRBD2. Germline V gene sequence: CDR1 LGHNA, CDR2 YNFKEQ. The CDR3 loop spans 18 amino acids. V lost 0 bases and J lost 4; bases outside the gene matches: 7.

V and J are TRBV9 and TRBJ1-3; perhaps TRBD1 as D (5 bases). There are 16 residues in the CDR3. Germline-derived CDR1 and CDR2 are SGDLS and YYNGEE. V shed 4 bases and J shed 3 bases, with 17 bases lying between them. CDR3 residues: CASSPPGRGSGNTIYF. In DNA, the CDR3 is TGTGCCAGCAGCCCCCCCGGGAGGGGTAGTGGAAACACCATATATTTT.

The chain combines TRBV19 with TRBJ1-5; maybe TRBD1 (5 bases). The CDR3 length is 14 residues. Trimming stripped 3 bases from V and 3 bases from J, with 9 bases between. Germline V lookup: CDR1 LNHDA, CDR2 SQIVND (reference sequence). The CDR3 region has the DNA TGTGCCAGTAGTATCCGGGACTACAATCAGCCCCAGCATTTT. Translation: CASSIRDYNQPQHF.

The CDR3 here is CASSLAGAGQGSRRQPQHF. The DNA of the CDR3 is TGTGCCAGCAGCTTAGCGGGGGCGGGACAGGGAAGCCGCAGGCAGCCCCAGCATTTT. The chain employs TRBV7-2 and TRBJ1-5; 9 bases are a match to TRBD1. The CDR3 runs 19 residues. CDR1 and CDR2 from the germline V gene are SGHTA and FQGNSA. V was clipped by 0 bases and J by 7 bases; unmatched bases: 16.

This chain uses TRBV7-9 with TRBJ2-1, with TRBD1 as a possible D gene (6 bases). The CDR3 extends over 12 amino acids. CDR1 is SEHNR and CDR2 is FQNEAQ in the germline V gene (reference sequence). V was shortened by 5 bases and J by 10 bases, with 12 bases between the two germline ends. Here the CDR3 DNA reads TGTGCCAGCAGCCAGGACAGTAAGGAGCAGTTCTTC. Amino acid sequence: CASSQDSKEQFF.

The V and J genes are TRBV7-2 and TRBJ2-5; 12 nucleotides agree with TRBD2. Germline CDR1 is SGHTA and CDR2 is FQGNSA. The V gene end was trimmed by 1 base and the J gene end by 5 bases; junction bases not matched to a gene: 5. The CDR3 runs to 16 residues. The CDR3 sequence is CASSLGLAGGLETQYF. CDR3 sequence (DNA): TGTGCCAGCAGCTTAGGGCTAGCGGGGGGGTTGGAGACCCAGTACTTC.

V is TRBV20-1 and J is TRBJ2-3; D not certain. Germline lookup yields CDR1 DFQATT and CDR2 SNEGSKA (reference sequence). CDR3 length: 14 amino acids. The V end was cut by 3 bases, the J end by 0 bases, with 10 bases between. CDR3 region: CSASIVASTDTQYF. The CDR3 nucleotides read TGCAGTGCTAGTATTGTAGCTAGCACAGATACGCAGTATTTT.

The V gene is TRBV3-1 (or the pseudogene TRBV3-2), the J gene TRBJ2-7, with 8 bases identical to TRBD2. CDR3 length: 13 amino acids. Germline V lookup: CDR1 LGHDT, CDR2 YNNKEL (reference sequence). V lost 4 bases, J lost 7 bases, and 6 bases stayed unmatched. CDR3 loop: CASSPSGSGEQYF. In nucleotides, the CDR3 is TGTGCCAGCAGCCCCAGCGGGAGTGGTGAGCAGTACTTC.

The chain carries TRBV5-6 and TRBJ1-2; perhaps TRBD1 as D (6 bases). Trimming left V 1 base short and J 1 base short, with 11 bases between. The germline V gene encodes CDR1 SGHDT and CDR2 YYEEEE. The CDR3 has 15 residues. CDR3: CASSLWSGVNYGYTF. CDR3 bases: TGTGCCAGCAGCTTGTGGTCAGGGGTTAACTATGGCTACACCTTC.

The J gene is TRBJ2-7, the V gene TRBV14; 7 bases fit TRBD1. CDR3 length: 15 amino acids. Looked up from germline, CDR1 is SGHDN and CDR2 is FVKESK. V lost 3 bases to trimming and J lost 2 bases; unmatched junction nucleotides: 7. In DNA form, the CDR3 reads TGTGCCAGCAGCCATTGGACAGGAATAACCTACGAGCAGTACTTC. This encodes CASSHWTGITYEQYF.

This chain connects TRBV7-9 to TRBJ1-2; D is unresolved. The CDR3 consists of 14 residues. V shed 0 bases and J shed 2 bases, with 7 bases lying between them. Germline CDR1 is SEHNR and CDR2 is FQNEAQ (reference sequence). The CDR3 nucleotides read TGTGCCAGCAGCTTAGCGCTACAGAACTATGGCTACACCTTC. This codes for CASSLALQNYGYTF.

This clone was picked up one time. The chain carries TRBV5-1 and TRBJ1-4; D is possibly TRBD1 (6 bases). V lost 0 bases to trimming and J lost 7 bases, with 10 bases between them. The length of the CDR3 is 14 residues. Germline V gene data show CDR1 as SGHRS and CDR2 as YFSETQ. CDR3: CASSLDLRGEKLFF. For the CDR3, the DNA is TGCGCCAGCAGCTTGGACCTCAGGGGTGAAAAACTGTTTTTT.